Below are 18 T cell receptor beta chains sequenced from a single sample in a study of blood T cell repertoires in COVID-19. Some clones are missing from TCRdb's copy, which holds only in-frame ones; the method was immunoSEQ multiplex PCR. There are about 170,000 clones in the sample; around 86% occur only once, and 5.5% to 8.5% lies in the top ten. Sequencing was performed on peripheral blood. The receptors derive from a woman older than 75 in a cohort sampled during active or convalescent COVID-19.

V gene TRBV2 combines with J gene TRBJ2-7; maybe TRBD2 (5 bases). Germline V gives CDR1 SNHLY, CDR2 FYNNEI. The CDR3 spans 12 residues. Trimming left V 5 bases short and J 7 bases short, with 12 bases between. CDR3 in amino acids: CASSFGVTEQYV. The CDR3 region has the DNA TGTGCCAGCAGTTTCGGGGTAACAGAGCAGTACGTC.

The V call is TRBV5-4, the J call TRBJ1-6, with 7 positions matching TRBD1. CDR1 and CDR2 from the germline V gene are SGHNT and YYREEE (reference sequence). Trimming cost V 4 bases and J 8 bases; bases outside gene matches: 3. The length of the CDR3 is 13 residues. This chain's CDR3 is CASSPGQDSPLHF. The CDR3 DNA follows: TGTGCCAGCAGCCCTGGACAGGATTCACCCCTCCACTTT.

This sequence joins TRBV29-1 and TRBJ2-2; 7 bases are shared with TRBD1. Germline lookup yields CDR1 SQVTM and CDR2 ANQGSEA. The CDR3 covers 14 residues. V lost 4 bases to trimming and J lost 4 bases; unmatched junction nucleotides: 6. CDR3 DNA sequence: TGCAGCGTTGTCGCAGGGGGACCCACCGGGGAGCTGTTTTTT. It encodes CSVVAGGPTGELFF.

The CDR3 region is CATSRDPGGASEAFF. The DNA for the CDR3 is TGTGCCACCAGCAGAGATCCAGGGGGCGCGTCTGAAGCTTTCTTT. The rearrangement uses TRBV15 and TRBJ1-1, with TRBD1 matching over 8 bases. J gave up 6 bases and V 0 bases, and 6 bases lay outside the gene matches. CDR3 length: 15 residues. The germline V gene has CDR1 LNHNV and CDR2 YYDKDF (reference sequence).

In nucleotides, the CDR3 is TGTGCCACCAGTGATGGTGTAGCGGGGGGCAATGAGCAGTTCTTC. Protein sequence: CATSDGVAGGNEQFF. The J gene is TRBJ2-1, the V gene TRBV24-1, with 10 positions matching TRBD2. Germline values: CDR1 KGHDR, CDR2 SFDVKD. The junction had 4 bases not matched to a gene; V was cut back by 3 bases and J by 6 bases. The CDR3 contains 15 residues.

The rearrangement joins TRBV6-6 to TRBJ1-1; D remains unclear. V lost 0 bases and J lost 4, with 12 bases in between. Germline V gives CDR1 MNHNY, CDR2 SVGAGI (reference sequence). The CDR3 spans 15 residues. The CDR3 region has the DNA TGTGCCAGCAGTTACTCTACCGTCCGGGGCACTGAAGCTTTCTTT. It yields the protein CASSYSTVRGTEAFF.

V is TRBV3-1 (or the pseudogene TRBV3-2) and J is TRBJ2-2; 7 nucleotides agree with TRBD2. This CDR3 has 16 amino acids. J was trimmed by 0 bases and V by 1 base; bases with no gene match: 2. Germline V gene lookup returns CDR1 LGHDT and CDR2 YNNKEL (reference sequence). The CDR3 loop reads CASSQAGLANTGELFF. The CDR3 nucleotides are TGTGCCAGCAGCCAAGCTGGACTAGCGAACACCGGGGAGCTGTTTTTT.

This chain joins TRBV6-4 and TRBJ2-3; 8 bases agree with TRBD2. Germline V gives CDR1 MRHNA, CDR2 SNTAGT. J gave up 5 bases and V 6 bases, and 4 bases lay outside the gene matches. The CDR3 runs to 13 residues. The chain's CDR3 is CASSLAGGDTQYF. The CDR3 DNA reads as TGTGCCAGCAGCCTAGCGGGTGGAGATACGCAGTATTTT.

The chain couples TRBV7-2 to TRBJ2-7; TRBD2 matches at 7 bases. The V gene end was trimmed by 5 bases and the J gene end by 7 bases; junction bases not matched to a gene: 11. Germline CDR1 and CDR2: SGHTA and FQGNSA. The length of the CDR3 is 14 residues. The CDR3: CASSPLARRGEQYV. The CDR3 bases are TGTGCCAGCAGCCCCCTGGCGAGGCGGGGGGAGCAGTACGTC.

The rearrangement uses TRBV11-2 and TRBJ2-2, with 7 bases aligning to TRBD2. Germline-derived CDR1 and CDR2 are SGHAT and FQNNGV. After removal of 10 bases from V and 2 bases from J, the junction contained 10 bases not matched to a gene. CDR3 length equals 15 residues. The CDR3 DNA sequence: TGTGCCACCGGGGACTATTTTATCAACACCGGGGAGCTGTTTTTT. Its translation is CATGDYFINTGELFF. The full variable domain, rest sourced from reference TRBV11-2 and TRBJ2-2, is EAGVAQSPRYKIIEKRQSVAFWCNPISGHATLYWYQQILGQGPKLLIQFQNNGVVDDSQLPKDRFSAERLKGVDSTLKIQPAKLEDSAVYLCATGDYFINTGELFFGEGSRLTVL.

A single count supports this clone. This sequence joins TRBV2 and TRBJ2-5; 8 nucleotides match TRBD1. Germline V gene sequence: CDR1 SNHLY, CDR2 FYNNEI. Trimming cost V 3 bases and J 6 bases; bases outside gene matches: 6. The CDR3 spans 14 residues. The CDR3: CASSDAGGRQTQYF. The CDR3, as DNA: TGTGCCAGCAGTGACGCAGGGGGCAGACAGACCCAGTACTTC.

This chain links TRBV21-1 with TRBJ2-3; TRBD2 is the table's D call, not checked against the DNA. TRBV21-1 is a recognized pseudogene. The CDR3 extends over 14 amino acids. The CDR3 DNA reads TGTGCCAGCAGCACCCTGCTCGCCTACGATACGCAGTATTTT. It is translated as CASSTLLAYDTQYF.

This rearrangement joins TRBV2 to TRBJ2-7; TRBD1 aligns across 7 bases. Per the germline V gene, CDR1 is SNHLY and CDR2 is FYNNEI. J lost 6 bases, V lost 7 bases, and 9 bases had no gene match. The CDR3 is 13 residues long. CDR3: CASKTTGQGEQYV. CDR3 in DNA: TGTGCCAGCAAAACGACAGGGCAGGGCGAGCAGTACGTC.

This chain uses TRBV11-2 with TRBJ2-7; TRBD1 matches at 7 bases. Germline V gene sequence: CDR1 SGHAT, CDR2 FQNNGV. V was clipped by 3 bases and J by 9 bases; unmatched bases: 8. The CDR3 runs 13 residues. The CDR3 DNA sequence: TGTGCCAGCAGCTTTGGACAGGTCGGCACGCAGTACGTC. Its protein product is CASSFGQVGTQYV.

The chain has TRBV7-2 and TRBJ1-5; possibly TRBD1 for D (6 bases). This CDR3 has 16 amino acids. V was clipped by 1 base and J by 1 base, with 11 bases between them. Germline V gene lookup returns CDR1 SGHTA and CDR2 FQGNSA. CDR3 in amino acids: CASSLGGLMSNQPQHF. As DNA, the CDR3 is TGTGCCAGCAGCTTAGGGGGGCTTATGAGCAATCAGCCCCAGCATTTT.

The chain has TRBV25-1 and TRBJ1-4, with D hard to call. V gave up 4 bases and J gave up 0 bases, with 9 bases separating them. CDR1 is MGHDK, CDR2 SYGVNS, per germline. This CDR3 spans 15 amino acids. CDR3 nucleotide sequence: TGTGCCAGCAGTGTGGGCTACGCAACTAATGAAAAACTGTTTTTT. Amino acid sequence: CASSVGYATNEKLFF.

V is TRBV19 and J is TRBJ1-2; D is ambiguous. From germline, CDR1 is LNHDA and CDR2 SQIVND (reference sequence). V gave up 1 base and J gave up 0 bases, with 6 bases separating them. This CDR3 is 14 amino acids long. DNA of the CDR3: TGTGCCAGTAGTATAGTAGGAGCTAACTATGGCTACACCTTC. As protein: CASSIVGANYGYTF.

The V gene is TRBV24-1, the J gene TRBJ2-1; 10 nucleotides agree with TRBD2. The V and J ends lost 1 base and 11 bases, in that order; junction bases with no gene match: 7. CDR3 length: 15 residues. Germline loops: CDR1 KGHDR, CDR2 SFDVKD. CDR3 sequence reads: CATSDFGLAGAKQFF. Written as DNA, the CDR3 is TGTGCCACCAGTGATTTTGGCCTAGCGGGGGCCAAGCAGTTCTTC.